This T cell receptor beta chain was identified during a study of identical twins. General study results and limits: Out-of-frame beta chain sequences displayed weaker excess sharing between twins.

This CDR3 is built from 17 residues. Germline V gene data show CDR1 as SGHDN and CDR2 as FVKESK. Unmatched junction bases numbered 9, after V lost 3 bases and J lost 7 bases. TCRdb ran MiXCR on the 5' RACE reads and lists one entry per CDR3 protein. The table lists approximately 690,000 distinct CDR3 sequences, 5.5% to 7.5% of them singletons, with about 2% in the top ten. Points on this clonotype: Its antigen is unknown.

This TCR was recovered from a man aged 18 to 29 in good health. The specimen was naive T cells sorted from blood. The chain uses TRBV14 and TRBJ2-1; 13 nucleotides agree with TRBD2. CDR3 loop: CASSQLPLAGGGNEQFF. CDR3 DNA: TGTGCCAGCAGCCAGCTTCCACTAGCGGGAGGGGGGAATGAGCAGTTCTTC. The whole variable domain, filled in from reference TRBV14 and TRBJ2-1, reads EAGVTQFPSHSVIEKGQTVTLRCDPISGHDNLYWYRRVMGKEIKFLLHFVKESKQDESGMPNNRFLAERTGGTYSTLKVQPAELEDSGVYFCASSQLPLAGGGNEQFFGPGTRLTVL.